The 8 T cell receptor beta chains given below trace back to one sample, sequenced in a study of vaccination and CD4 T cells after COVID-19. Cultured CD4+ T-cell DNA underwent Oncomine TCR Beta short-read sequencing. TCRdb used MiXCR to reprocess the PCR reads, holding one entry per CDR3 protein. The sample holds 20,000 to 25,000 distinct CDR3 sequences, about 38% seen once. These receptors' antigens are unknown. Treatment reported: approximately 9-day PBMC culture with coronavirus spike peptide pools or control peptides (ViraFEST assay). The material was CD4+ T cells from blood, cultured in vitro, obtained before SARS-CoV-2 vaccination. These receptors all come from a human donor who had recovered from COVID-19.

V usage is TRBV10-3 and J usage is TRBJ2-3; 10 bases fit TRBD1. There are 15 residues in the CDR3. With V trimmed by 6 bases and J by 2 bases, 5 bases remained unmatched. Germline V CDR1 and CDR2: ENHRY, SYGVKD. In DNA form, the CDR3 reads TGTGCCATCAGCCGGACAGGGGGTGACACAGATACGCAGTATTTT. Translation gives CAISRTGGDTDTQYF.

The chain carries TRBV14 and TRBJ2-7; D not resolved. V was cut by 4 bases and J by 3 bases, with 4 bases left in between. This CDR3 spans 11 amino acids. Germline V gene data show CDR1 as SGHDN and CDR2 as FVKESK. CDR3 region: CASSPGYEQYF. DNA of the CDR3: TGTGCCAGCAGCCCTGGCTACGAGCAGTACTTC.

This clonotype was seen more than once but under ten times. This rearrangement joins TRBV6-5 to TRBJ1-6; TRBD1 matches 8 bases. The germline CDR1 and CDR2 sequences are MNHEY and SVGAGI. This CDR3 is 15 amino acids long. V lost 2 bases, J lost 6 bases, and 3 bases stayed unmatched. CDR3 coding DNA: TGTGCCAGCAGTTACAGGGACAGGCCTAATTCACCCCTCCACTTT. Amino acid sequence: CASSYRDRPNSPLHF.

This clonotype turned up a few times. The gene calls are TRBV7-8 and TRBJ2-5; D possibly corresponds to TRBD1 (6 bases). Germline CDR1 and CDR2: SGHVS and FQNEAQ. With 5 bases removed from V and 5 bases from J, the gap between germline ends came to 18 bases. The CDR3 runs 15 residues. The CDR3: CASSNGTPRPETQYF. CDR3 sequence (DNA): TGTGCCAGCAGCAATGGGACACCTCGGCCGGAGACCCAGTACTTC.

Note on this clonotype: This clone may be a read error of a much larger clone one base away. CDR3 bases: TGTGCCAGCAGTGGACAGGGGCCGAGCTCCTATAATTCACTCCTCCACTTT. Translated: CASSGQGPSSYNSLLHF. This chain joins TRBV6-4 and TRBJ1-6; 8 bases fit TRBD1. The CDR3 totals 17 residues. Germline values: CDR1 MRHNA, CDR2 SNTAGT.

The chain recombines TRBV27 with TRBJ2-6; 9 positions match TRBD1. This CDR3 is built from 17 residues. CDR1 and CDR2 from the germline V gene are MNHEY and SMNVEV (reference sequence). The V gene end was trimmed by 8 bases and the J gene end by 0 bases; junction bases not matched to a gene: 8. The CDR3 DNA is TGTGCCAGCTTATCGACAGGGGGACTCTCTGGGGCCAACGTCCTGACTTTC. Its translation: CASLSTGGLSGANVLTF.

This clonotype was seen a handful of times. The V call is TRBV19, the J call TRBJ2-1; D gene ambiguous. Trimming shortened V by 5 bases and J by 3 bases, and 8 bases separated the two germline ends. This CDR3 comprises 13 residues. Germline values: CDR1 LNHDA, CDR2 SQIVND (reference sequence). The CDR3 region has the DNA TGTGCCAGTAGTGCAAGAGGCTACAATGAGCAGTTCTTC. Translating it yields CASSARGYNEQFF. Supplemented by reference TRBV19 and TRBJ2-1, the full variable domain reads DGGITQSPKYLFRKEGQNVTLSCEQNLNHDAMYWYRQDPGQGLRLIYYSQIVNDFQKGDIAEGYSVSREKKESFPLTVTSAQKNPTAFYLCASSARGYNEQFFGPGTRLTVL.

This clonotype has only one observation. J is TRBJ1-1 and V is TRBV27, with D unresolved. In germline, CDR1 is MNHEY, CDR2 SMNVEV (reference sequence). The CDR3 totals 14 residues. V dropped 2 bases and J dropped 1 base, with 8 bases sitting between them. DNA for the CDR3: TGTGCCAGCAGTTTACTCCGGCAGAACACTGAAGCTTTCTTT. This encodes CASSLLRQNTEAFF.